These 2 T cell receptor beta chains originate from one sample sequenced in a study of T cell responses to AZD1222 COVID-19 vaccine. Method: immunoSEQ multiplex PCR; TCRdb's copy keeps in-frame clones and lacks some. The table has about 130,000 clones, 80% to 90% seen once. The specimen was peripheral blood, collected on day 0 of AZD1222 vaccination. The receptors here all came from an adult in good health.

The CDR3 here is CATSRDLIRDNNQPQHF. The CDR3, as DNA: TGTGCCACCAGCAGAGACCTTATCCGGGACAACAATCAGCCCCAGCATTTT. V and J are TRBV15 and TRBJ1-5; TRBD1 might be the D (6 bases). The germline V and J ends were trimmed by 0 bases and 3 bases, with 15 bases remaining between them. This CDR3 has 17 residues. Germline V gives CDR1 LNHNV, CDR2 YYDKDF (reference sequence).

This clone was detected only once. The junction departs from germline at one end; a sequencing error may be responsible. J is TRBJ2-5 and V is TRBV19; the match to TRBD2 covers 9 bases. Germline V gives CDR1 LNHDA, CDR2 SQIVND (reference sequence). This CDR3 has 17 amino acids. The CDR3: CASSISLGSSGEEPQYF. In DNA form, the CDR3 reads TGTGCCAGTAGTATAAGTTTGGGTTCTAGCGGGGAAGAGCCCCAGTACTTC.